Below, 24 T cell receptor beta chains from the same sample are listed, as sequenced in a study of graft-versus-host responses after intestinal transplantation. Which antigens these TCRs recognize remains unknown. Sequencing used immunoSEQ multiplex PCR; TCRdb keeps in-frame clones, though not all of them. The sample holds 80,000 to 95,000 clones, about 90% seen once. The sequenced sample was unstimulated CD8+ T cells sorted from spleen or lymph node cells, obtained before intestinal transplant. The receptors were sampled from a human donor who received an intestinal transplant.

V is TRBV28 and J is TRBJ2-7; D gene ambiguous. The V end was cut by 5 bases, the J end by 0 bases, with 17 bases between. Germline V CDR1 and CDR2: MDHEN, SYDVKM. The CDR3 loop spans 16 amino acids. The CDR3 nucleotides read TGTGCCAGCAGTGGCTATGGGCGTCGACGCTCCTACGAGCAGTACTTC. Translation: CASSGYGRRRSYEQYF.

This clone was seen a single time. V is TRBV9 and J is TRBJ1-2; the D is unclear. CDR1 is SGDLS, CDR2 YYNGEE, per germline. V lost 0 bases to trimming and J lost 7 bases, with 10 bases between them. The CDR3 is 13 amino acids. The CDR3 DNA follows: TGTGCCAGCAGCGTAGGGGCAGAACGTGGCTACACCTTC. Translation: CASSVGAERGYTF.

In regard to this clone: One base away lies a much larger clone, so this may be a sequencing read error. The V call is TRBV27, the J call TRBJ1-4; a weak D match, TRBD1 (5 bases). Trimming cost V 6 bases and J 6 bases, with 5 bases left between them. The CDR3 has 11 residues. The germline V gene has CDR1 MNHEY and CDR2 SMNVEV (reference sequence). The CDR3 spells CASRGHEKLFF. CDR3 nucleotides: TGTGCCAGCAGGGGGCATGAAAAACTGTTTTTT.

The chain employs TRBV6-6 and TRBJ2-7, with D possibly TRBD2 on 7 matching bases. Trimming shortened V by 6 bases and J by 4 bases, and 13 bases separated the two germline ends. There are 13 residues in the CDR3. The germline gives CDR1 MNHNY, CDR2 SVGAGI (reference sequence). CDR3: CASSGLGGYEQYF. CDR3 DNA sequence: TGTGCCAGCAGCGGACTAGGGGGATACGAGCAGTACTTC.

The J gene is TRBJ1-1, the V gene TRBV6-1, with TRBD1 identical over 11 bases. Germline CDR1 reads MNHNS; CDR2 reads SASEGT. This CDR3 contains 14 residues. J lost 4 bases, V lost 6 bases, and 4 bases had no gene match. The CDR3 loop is CASRDGTGGTEAFF. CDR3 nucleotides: TGTGCCAGCAGAGACGGGACAGGGGGCACTGAAGCTTTCTTT.

CDR3 region: CASSHANTEAFF. DNA of the CDR3: TGCGCCAGCAGCCACGCGAACACTGAAGCTTTCTTT. This chain links TRBV4-1 with TRBJ1-1; D is unresolved. CDR1 is MGHRA, CDR2 YSYEKL, per germline. V lost 3 bases, J lost 1 base, and 3 bases lay in between. There are 12 residues in the CDR3.

The CDR3 DNA reads TGTGCGGCAGGGGGCCCGAACACTGAAGCTTTCTTT. This gives the protein CAAGGPNTEAFF. The chain links TRBV7-9 to TRBJ1-1, with TRBD1 matching 8 bases. CDR1 and CDR2 (germline): SEHNR, FQNEAQ (reference sequence). This CDR3 has 12 amino acids.

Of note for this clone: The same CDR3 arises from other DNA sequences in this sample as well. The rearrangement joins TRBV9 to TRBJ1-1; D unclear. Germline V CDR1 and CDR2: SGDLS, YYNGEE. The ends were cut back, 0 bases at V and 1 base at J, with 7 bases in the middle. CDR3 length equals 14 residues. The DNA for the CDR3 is TGTGCCAGCAGCGTAGGTGGGCAGAACACTGAAGCTTTCTTT. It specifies CASSVGGQNTEAFF.

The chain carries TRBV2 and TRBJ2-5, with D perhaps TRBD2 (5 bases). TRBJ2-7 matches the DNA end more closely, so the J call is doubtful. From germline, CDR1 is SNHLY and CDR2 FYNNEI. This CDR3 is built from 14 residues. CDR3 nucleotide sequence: TGTGCCAGCAGTGAAGCTAGCGACCCCTACGAGCAGTACTTC. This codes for CASSEASDPYEQYF.

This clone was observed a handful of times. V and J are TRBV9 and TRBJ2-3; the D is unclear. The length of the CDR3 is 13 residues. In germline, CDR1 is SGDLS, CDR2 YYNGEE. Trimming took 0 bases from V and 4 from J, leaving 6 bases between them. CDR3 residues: CASSVEEPDTQYF. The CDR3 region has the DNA TGTGCCAGCAGCGTAGAGGAGCCAGATACGCAGTATTTT.

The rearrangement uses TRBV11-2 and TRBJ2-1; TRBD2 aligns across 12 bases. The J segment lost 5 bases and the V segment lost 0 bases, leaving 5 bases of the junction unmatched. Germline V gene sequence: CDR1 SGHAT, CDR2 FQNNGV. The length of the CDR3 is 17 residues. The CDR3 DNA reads TGTGCCAGCAGCTTAGATCCTAGCGGGGGGGCCCACAATGAGCAGTTCTTC. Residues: CASSLDPSGGAHNEQFF. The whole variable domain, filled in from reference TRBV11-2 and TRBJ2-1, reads EAGVAQSPRYKIIEKRQSVAFWCNPISGHATLYWYQQILGQGPKLLIQFQNNGVVDDSQLPKDRFSAERLKGVDSTLKIQPAKLEDSAVYLCASSLDPSGGAHNEQFFGPGTRLTVL.

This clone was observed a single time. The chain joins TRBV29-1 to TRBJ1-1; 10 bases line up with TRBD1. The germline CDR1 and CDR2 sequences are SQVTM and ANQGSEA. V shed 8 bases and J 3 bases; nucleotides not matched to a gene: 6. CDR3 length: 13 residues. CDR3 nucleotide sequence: TGCAGCTCCGGACAGGGGGGTTACACTGAAGCTTTCTTT. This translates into CSSGQGGYTEAFF.

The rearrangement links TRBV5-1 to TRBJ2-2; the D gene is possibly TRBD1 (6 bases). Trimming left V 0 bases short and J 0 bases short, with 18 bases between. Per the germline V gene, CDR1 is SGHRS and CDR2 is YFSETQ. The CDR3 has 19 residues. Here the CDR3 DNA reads TGCGCCAGCAGCTTGGAGTGGGACAAGGCCCTTTCGAACACCGGGGAGCTGTTTTTT. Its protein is CASSLEWDKALSNTGELFF.

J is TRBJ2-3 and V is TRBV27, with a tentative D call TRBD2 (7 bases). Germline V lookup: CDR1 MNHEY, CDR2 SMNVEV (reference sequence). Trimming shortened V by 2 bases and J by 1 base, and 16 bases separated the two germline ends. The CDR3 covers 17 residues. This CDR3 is CASSLTGAGDGTDTQYF. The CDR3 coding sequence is TGTGCCAGCAGTTTAACGGGGGCGGGAGATGGCACAGATACGCAGTATTTT.

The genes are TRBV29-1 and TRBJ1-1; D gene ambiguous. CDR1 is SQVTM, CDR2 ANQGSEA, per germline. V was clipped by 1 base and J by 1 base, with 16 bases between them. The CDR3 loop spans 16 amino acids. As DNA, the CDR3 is TGCAGCGTTGAAGTCGCCGATGTTACAGAGAACACTGAAGCTTTCTTT. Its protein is CSVEVADVTENTEAFF.

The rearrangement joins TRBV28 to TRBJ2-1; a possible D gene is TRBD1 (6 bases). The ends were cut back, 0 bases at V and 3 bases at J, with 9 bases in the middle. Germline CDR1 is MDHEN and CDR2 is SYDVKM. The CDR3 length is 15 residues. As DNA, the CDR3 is TGTGCCAGCAGTTTATGGGGACAAAACTACAATGAGCAGTTCTTC. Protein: CASSLWGQNYNEQFF.

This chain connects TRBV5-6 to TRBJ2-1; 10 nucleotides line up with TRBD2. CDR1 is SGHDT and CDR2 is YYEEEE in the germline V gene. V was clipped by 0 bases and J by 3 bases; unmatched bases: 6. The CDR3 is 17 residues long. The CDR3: CASSLGLAGVYYNEQFF. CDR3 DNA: TGTGCCAGCAGCTTGGGTCTAGCGGGAGTATACTACAATGAGCAGTTCTTC.

CDR3 loop: CASKGGTRDYNEQFF. CDR3 DNA: TGTGCCAGCAAGGGGGGGACTAGGGATTACAATGAGCAGTTCTTC. The V call is TRBV2, the J call TRBJ2-1, with 8 bases lining up with TRBD2. The CDR3 has 15 residues. The V and J ends lost 7 bases and 4 bases, in that order; junction bases with no gene match: 9. CDR1 is SNHLY and CDR2 is FYNNEI in the germline V gene.

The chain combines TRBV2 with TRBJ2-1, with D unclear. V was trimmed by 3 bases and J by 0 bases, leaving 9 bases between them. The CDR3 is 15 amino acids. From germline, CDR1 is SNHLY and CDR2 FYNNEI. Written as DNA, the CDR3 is TGTGCCAGCAGTGAGTTCGTGGGCTCCTACAATGAGCAGTTCTTC. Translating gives CASSEFVGSYNEQFF.

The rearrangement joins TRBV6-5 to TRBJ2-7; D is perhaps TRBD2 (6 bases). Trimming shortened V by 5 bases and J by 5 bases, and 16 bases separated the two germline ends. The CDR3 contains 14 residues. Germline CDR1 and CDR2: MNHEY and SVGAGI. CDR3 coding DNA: TGTGCCAGCAGTACACGCCCGGGGGACCACGAGCAGTACTTC. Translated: CASSTRPGDHEQYF.

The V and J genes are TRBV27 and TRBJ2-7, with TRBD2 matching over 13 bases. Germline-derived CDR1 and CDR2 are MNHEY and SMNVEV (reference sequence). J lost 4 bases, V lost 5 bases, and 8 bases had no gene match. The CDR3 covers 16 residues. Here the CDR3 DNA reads TGTGCCAGCAGTCTCTCACTAGCGGGAGGGGCGTACGAGCAGTACTTC. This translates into CASSLSLAGGAYEQYF.

For the CDR3, the DNA is TGTGCCAGCAGCCCCGGGACGGACTCTAATGAAAAACTGTTTTTT. This encodes CASSPGTDSNEKLFF. This rearrangement joins TRBV7-9 to TRBJ1-4; D is perhaps TRBD1 (5 bases). Germline V lookup: CDR1 SEHNR, CDR2 FQNEAQ (reference sequence). The V end was cut by 5 bases, the J end by 3 bases, with 13 bases between. This CDR3 is built from 15 residues. Variable domain in full (rest from reference TRBV7-9 and TRBJ1-4): DTGVSQNPRHKITKRGQNVTFRCDPISEHNRLYWYRQTLGQGPEFLTYFQNEAQLEKSRLLSDRFSAERPKGSFSTLEIQRTEQGDSAMYLCASSPGTDSNEKLFFGSGTQLSVL.

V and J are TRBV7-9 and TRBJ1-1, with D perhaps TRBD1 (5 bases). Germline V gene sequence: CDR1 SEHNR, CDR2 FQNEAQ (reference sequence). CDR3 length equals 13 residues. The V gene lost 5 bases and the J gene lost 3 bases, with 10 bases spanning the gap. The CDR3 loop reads CASSPRGHTEAFF. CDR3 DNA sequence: TGTGCCAGCAGCCCAAGGGGACACACTGAAGCTTTCTTT.

CDR3 region: CASSDVLQETQYF. CDR3 coding DNA: TGTGCCAGCAGTGACGTACTCCAAGAGACCCAGTACTTC. The V and J genes are TRBV2 and TRBJ2-5; the D is unclear. The V end was cut by 3 bases, the J end by 1 base, with 6 bases between. The length of the CDR3 is 13 residues. CDR1 SNHLY and CDR2 FYNNEI come from the germline V gene.